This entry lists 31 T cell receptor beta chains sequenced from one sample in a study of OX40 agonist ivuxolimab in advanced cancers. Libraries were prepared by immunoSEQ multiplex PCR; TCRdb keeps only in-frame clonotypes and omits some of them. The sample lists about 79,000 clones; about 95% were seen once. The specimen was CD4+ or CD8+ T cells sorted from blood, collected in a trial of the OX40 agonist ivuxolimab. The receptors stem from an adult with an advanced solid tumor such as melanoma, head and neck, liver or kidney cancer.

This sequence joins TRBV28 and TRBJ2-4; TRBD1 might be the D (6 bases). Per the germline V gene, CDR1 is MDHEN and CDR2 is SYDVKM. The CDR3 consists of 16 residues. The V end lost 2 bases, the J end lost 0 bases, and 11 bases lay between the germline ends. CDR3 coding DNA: TGTGCCAGCAGTTTACCAGGGGACCTAGCCAAAAACATTCAGTACTTC. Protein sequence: CASSLPGDLAKNIQYF.

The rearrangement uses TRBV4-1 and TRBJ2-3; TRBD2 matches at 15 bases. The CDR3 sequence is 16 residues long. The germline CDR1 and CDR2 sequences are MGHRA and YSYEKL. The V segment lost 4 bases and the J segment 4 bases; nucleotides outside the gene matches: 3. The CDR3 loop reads CASSPRTSGGADTQYF. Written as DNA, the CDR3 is TGCGCCAGCAGCCCCAGGACTAGCGGGGGGGCAGATACGCAGTATTTT.

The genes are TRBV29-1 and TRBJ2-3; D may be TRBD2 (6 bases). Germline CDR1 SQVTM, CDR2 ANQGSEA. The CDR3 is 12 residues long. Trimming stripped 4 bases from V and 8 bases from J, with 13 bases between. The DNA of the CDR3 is TGCAGCGTTGTGGGGACTGACCCTACGCAGTATTTT. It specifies CSVVGTDPTQYF.

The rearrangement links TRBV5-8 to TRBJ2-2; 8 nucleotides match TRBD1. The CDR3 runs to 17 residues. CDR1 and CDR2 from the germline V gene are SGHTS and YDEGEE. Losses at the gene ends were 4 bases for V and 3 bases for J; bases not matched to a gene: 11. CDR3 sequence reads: CASSQTAGTGYTGELFF. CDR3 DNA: TGTGCCAGCAGCCAAACGGCCGGGACAGGATACACCGGGGAGCTGTTTTTT.

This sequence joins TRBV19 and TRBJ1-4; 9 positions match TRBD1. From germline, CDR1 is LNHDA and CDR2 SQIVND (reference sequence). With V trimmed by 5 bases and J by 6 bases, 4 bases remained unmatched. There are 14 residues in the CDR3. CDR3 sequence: CASSLTGGYEKLFF. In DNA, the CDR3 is TGTGCCAGTAGTCTAACAGGGGGCTATGAAAAACTGTTTTTT.

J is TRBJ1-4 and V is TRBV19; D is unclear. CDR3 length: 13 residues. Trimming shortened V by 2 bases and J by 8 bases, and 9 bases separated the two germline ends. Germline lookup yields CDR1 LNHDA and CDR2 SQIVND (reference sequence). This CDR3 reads CASSITAREKLFF. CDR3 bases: TGTGCCAGTAGTATAACGGCTCGGGAAAAACTGTTTTTT.

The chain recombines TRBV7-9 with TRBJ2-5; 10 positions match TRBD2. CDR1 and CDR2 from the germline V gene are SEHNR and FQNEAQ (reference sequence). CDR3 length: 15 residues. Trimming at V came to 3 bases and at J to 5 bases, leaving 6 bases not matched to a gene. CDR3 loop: CASSLRAGGRETQYF. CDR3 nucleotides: TGTGCCAGCAGCTTGCGAGCGGGGGGGCGGGAGACCCAGTACTTC.

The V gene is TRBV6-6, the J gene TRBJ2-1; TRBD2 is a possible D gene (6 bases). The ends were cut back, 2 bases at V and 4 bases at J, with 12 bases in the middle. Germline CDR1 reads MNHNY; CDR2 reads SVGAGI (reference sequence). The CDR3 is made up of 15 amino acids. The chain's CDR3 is CASSYLAQTYNEQFF. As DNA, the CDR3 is TGTGCCAGCAGTTACCTAGCGCAGACTTACAATGAGCAGTTCTTC.

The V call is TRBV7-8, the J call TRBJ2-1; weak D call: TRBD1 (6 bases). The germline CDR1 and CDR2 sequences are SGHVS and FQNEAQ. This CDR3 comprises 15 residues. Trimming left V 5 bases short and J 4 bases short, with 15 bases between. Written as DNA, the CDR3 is TGTGCCAGCAGCCCCGACAGGACCCTTTACAATGAGCAGTTCTTC. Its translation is CASSPDRTLYNEQFF.

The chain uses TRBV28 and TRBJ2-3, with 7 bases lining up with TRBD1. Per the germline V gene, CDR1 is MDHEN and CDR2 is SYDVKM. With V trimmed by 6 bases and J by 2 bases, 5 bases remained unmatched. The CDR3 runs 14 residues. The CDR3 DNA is TGTGCCAGCAGAAAGGGACAGCTCACAGATACGCAGTATTTT. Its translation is CASRKGQLTDTQYF.

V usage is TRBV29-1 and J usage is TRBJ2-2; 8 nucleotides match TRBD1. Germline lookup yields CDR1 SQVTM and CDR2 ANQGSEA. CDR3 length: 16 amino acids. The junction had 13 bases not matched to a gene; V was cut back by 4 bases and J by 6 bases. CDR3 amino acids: CSVGGQGGYTPGELFF. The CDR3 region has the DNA TGCAGCGTTGGCGGACAGGGAGGCTACACCCCCGGGGAGCTGTTTTTT.

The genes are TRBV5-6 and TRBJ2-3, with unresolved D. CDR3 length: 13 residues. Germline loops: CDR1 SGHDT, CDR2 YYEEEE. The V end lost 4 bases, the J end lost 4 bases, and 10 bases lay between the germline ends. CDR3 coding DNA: TGTGCCAGCAGCCCGGACGGAGCAGATACGCAGTATTTT. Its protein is CASSPDGADTQYF.

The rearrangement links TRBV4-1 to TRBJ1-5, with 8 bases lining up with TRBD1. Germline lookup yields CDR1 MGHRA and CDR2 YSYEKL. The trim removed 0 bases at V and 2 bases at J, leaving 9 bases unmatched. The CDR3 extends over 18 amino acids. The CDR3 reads CASSQDPTGVYGNQPQHF. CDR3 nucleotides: TGCGCCAGCAGCCAAGATCCGACAGGGGTCTATGGCAATCAGCCCCAGCATTTT.

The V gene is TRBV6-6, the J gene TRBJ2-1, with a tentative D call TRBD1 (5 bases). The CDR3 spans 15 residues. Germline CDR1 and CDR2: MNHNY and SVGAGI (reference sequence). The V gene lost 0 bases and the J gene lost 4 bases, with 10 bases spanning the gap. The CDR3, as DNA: TGTGCCAGCAGTTACTCACCAGACAGTTACAATGAGCAGTTCTTC. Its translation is CASSYSPDSYNEQFF.

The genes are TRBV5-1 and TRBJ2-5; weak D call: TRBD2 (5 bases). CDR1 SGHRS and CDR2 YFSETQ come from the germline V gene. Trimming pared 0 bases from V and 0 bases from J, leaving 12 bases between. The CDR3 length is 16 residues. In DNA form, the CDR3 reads TGCGCCAGCAGCTTGGACCTGAGCGGAGACCAAGAGACCCAGTACTTC. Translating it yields CASSLDLSGDQETQYF.

CDR3 region: CASSPPRENTIYF. The CDR3 DNA is TGTGCCAGCAGCCCCCCCAGAGAGAACACCATATATTTT. The rearrangement joins TRBV9 to TRBJ1-3; D gene unclear. This CDR3 is built from 13 residues. CDR1 and CDR2 from the germline V gene are SGDLS and YYNGEE. V was clipped by 4 bases and J by 7 bases, with 12 bases between them. Filled out from reference TRBV9 and TRBJ1-3, the complete variable domain reads DSGVTQTPKHLITATGQRVTLRCSPRSGDLSVYWYQQSLDQGLQFLIQYYNGEERAKGNILERFSAQQFPDLHSELNLSSLELGDSALYFCASSPPRENTIYFGEGSWLTVV.

CDR3 amino acids: CASSLGQPYEQYF. The CDR3 bases are TGCGCCAGCAGCCTCGGACAGCCCTACGAGCAGTACTTC. V and J are TRBV4-1 and TRBJ2-7; D may be TRBD1 (6 bases). Looked up from germline, CDR1 is MGHRA and CDR2 is YSYEKL. The germline V and J ends were trimmed by 4 bases and 2 bases, with 9 bases remaining between them. The CDR3 consists of 13 residues.

This CDR3 reads CASADRAIDTQYF. In DNA, the CDR3 is TGCGCCAGTGCAGACAGGGCGATAGATACGCAGTATTTT. The V gene is TRBV10-2, the J gene TRBJ2-3; TRBD1 agrees at 7 bases. Unmatched junction bases numbered 8, after V lost 9 bases and J lost 5 bases. Per germline, CDR1 WSHSY and CDR2 SAAADI. The CDR3 covers 13 residues.

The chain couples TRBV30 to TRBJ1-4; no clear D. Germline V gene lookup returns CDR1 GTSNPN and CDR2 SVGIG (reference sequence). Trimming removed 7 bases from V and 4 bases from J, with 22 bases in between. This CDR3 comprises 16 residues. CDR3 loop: CAFIGEHKRNNEKLFF. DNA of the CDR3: TGTGCCTTCATCGGAGAACATAAAAGAAATAATGAAAAACTGTTTTTT.

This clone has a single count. CDR3 residues: CASSPGQGGEKLFF. The CDR3 region has the DNA TGTGCCAGCAGCCCAGGACAGGGCGGTGAAAAACTGTTTTTT. J is TRBJ1-4 and V is TRBV7-7, with 8 bases aligning to TRBD1. The CDR3 has 14 amino acids. V lost 5 bases and J lost 7; bases outside the gene matches: 6. Germline V CDR1 and CDR2: SSHAT, FNYEAQ (reference sequence). The whole variable domain, filled in from reference TRBV7-7 and TRBJ1-4, reads GAGVSQSPRYKVTKRGQDVTLRCDPISSHATLYWYQQALGQGPEFLTYFNYEAQPDKSGLPSDRFSAERPEGSISTLTIQRTEQRDSAMYRCASSPGQGGEKLFFGSGTQLSVL.

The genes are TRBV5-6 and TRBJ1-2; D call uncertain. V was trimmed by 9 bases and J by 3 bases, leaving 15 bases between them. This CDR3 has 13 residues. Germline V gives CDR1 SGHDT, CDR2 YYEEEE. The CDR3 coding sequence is TGTGCCATCACGCGAAACGGGCACTATGGCTACACCTTC. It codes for CAITRNGHYGYTF.

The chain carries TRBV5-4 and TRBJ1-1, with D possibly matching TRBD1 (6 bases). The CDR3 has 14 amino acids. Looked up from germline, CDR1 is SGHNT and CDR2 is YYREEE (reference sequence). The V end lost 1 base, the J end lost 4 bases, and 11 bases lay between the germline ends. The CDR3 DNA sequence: TGTGCCAGCAGCTTGATGGGGGCTAGCACTGAAGCTTTCTTT. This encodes CASSLMGASTEAFF.

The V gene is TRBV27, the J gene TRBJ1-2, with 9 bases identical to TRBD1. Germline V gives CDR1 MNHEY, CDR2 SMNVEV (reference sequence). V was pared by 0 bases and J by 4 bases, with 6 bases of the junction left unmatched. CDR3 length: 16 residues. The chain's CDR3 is CASSLSRGTGFYGYTF. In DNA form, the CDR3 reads TGTGCCAGCAGTTTATCTCGAGGGACAGGGTTCTATGGCTACACCTTC.

CDR3 DNA: TGCGCCAGCAGCCAAGACGGCAGGATTCAAGAGACCCAGTACTTC. Translation: CASSQDGRIQETQYF. The rearrangement joins TRBV4-1 to TRBJ2-5; no clear D gene. The CDR3 sequence is 15 residues long. Germline assignment: CDR1 MGHRA and CDR2 YSYEKL. V shed 0 bases and J shed 2 bases, with 10 bases lying between them.

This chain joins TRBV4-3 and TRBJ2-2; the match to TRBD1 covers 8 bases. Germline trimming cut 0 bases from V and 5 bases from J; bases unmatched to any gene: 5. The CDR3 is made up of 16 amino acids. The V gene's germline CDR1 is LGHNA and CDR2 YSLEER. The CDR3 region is CASSQEAGGLTGELFF. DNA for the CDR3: TGCGCCAGCAGCCAAGAGGCAGGGGGCCTTACCGGGGAGCTGTTTTTT.

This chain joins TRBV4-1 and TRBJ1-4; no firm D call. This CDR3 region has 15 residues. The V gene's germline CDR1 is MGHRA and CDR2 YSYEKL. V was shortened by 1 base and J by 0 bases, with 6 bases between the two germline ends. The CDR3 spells CASSQVLATNEKLFF. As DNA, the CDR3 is TGCGCCAGCAGCCAAGTGTTAGCAACTAATGAAAAACTGTTTTTT.

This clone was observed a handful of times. CDR3 sequence reads: CASSPNTEAFYEQYF. CDR3 bases: TGTGCCAGCAGCCCAAATACTGAGGCTTTCTACGAGCAGTACTTC. The chain couples TRBV11-2 to TRBJ2-7; D gene uncertain. The CDR3 covers 15 residues. The germline CDR1 and CDR2 sequences are SGHAT and FQNNGV. The V gene lost 5 bases and the J gene lost 3 bases, with 17 bases spanning the gap.

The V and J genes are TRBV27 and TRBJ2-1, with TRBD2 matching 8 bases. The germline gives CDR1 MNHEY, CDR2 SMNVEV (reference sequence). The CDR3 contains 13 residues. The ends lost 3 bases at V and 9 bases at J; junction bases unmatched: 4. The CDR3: CASSFSGITEQFF. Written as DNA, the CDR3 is TGTGCCAGCAGTTTTAGCGGGATAACTGAGCAGTTCTTC.

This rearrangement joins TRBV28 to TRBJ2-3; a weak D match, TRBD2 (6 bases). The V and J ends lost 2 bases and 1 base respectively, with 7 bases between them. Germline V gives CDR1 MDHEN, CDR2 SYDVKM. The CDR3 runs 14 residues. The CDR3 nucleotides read TGTGCCAGCAGTTTACCGGGGGGCACAGATACGCAGTATTTT. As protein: CASSLPGGTDTQYF.

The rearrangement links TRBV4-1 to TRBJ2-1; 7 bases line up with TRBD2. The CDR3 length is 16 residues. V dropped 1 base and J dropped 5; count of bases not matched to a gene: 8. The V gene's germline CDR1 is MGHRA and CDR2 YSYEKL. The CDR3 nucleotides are TGCGCCAGCAGCCAAGTAATGAGCGGGGATAACAATGAGCAGTTCTTC. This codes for CASSQVMSGDNNEQFF.

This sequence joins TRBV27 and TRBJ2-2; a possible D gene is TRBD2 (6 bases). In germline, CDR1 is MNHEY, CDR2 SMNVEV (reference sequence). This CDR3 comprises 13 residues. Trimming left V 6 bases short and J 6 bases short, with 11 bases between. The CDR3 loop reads CASRDAGPGELFF. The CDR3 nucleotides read TGTGCCAGCAGGGACGCGGGACCCGGGGAGCTGTTTTTT.